This TCR beta chain was identified in a study of Graves' ophthalmopathy and Graves' hyperthyroidism (dated by TCRdb to 2016 to 2019). Regarding the study in general: Hyperthyroidism was defined as stable when no progression to ophthalmopathy occurred within 18 months of follow-up. An independent validation cohort comprised fewer than 20 hyperthyroidism patients and 15 to 17 patients who later progressed from hyperthyroidism to ophthalmopathy. In total, 135 blood samples were TCR-sequenced: 40 to 45 ophthalmopathy, approximately 80 hyperthyroidism and some 17 hyperthyroidism-to-ophthalmopathy patients. Once sampling was done, hyperthyroidism patients were given methimazole at a starting dose of 30 mg daily, while ophthalmopathy patients were given high-dose intravenous methylprednisolone. The study used TCR beta repertoire signatures to distinguish Graves' ophthalmopathy from Graves' hyperthyroidism and to predict progression to ophthalmopathy. To explore V-J signatures that distinguish ophthalmopathy from hyperthyroidism, a discovery set of about a hundred patients was enrolled, made up of around 44 with ophthalmopathy and 57 with stable hyperthyroidism. In about six hyperthyroidism patients, the T-cell repertoires found in thyroid tissue were compared with those found in blood.

Patients with hyperthyroidism were aged 18 to 65 years, had been newly diagnosed, and had a disease duration of less than 2 months. Patients with other autoimmune diseases, uncontrolled infections, pregnancy or lactation were excluded from the study. Diagnosis was based on clinical symptoms, serum thyroxine, TRAb, thyroid ultrasound and orbital computed tomography. Trizol reagent was used to extract the total RNA, and its quality was then checked on an Agilent 2100 Bioanalyzer. The full study reports these points: Most expanded thyroid clonotypes with frequency above 0.001 were also detected in blood, suggesting blood repertoires may reflect the thyroid immune response. In validation, the model predicted ophthalmopathy progression with more than 70% sensitivity and less than 80% specificity; roughly eleven predicted patients were CT-confirmed with GO in a median of 6.5 months. Ophthalmopathy was separated from stable hyperthyroidism by the 13-signature model with 87.88% sensitivity and less than 82% specificity in cross-validation and with 80%/75% in the test set. Sample size was not statistically predetermined, and group allocation was not concealed from the investigators.

As for this clonotype: The clone's antigen remains unknown. No much larger clone is present one base from it, and per-base qualities are unavailable.

From cysteine to phenylalanine, the CDR3 is 13 amino acids long. This entry keeps only the CDR3 DNA: 39 bases, framed from base 1. As encoded in the germline V gene (reference sequence), CDR1 is SEHNR while CDR2 is FQNEAQ. Trimming costs V 6 bases and J 2 bases, and their ends lie 10 bases apart. For repertoire sequencing, the TCR beta CDR3 regions were amplified from RNA transcripts. The first round was an RT-PCR using HTBI primers with the Qiagen OneStep RT-PCR kit, and this first round was followed by a second-round multiplex PCR, then size selection and purification. Libraries were sequenced on an Illumina HiSeq2000 using paired-end 100 bp reads. As for how the authors treated the data: Reads were processed with SOAPnuke, discarding reads with adapters, uncalled bases, mean Phred below 15, or no exact constant-primer or identifier match. COPE v1.2.5 was used to merge the high-quality paired reads. Unique nucleotide sequences were defined as clonotypes and aligned to IMGT TRB V, D and J references using MiTCR v1.1. Only V-J combinations with frequency above 0.0001 were analysed, covering over 99% of repertoires. A TCR clonal expansion and chaos score per V-J combination was defined as the ratio of F50 clonal expansion to chaos observed in the TCRdist matrix. Welch's t-statistics and random forest were used to reduce the features to about twelve V-J combinations, which were then used as input to a naive Bayes classifier. The Morisita-Horn index was used to measure how similar the thyroid and blood repertoires were. TCRdb itself trimmed the public reads at Q25 with fastp, ran MiXCR and retained productive beta chains. Entries that share a CDR3 protein sequence are merged under the most common genes and DNA. The V and J calls, along with clone size, are taken from TCRdb and not from the paper's own processing. The sample table contains around 1,200,000 distinct CDR3 sequences; only one count was recorded for about 38% of them. The ten largest clonotypes hold approximately 12% of the sample.

This receptor chain uses TRBV7-9 and TRBJ1-1; the D gene cannot be named for sure. This sequence originates from an adult man with Graves' hyperthyroidism. The sample was peripheral blood or thyroid tissue (not recorded which). CDR3 region: CASSSQINTEAFF. The nucleotide sequence is TGTGCCAGCAGTTCTCAGATTAACACTGAAGCTTTCTTT.